Listed here is a single T cell receptor beta chain. Its antigen is as yet unknown. The germline V gene encodes CDR1 MNHEY and CDR2 SVGAGI. The V and J ends lost 7 bases and 1 base, in that order; junction bases with no gene match: 4. The CDR3 consists of 13 residues. This sample stems from a study of T cell responses to AZD1222 COVID-19 vaccine. Findings of the study overall: After two AZD1222 doses, spike-specific TCR breadth and depth rose versus day 0. Sampled repertoires all dated from after the peak T cell response. CD4 TCRs associated with vaccination spanned spike, dominating at 160-218 and 743-854. Just a handful of people given AZD1222 tested seropositive at baseline.

Here immunoSEQ multiplex PCR was the method, and the copy in TCRdb shows in-frame clones only, minus some. The table includes 80,000 to 95,000 clones, roughly 91% detected once. The origin of this receptor is an adult in good health. The specimen comprised peripheral blood, sampled on day 0 of MenACWY control vaccination. The chain has TRBV6-5 and TRBJ2-7, with 7 positions matching TRBD1. As DNA, the CDR3 is TGTGCCAGCAATCCAGGGGGTTCCTACGAGCAGTACTTC. This encodes CASNPGGSYEQYF.